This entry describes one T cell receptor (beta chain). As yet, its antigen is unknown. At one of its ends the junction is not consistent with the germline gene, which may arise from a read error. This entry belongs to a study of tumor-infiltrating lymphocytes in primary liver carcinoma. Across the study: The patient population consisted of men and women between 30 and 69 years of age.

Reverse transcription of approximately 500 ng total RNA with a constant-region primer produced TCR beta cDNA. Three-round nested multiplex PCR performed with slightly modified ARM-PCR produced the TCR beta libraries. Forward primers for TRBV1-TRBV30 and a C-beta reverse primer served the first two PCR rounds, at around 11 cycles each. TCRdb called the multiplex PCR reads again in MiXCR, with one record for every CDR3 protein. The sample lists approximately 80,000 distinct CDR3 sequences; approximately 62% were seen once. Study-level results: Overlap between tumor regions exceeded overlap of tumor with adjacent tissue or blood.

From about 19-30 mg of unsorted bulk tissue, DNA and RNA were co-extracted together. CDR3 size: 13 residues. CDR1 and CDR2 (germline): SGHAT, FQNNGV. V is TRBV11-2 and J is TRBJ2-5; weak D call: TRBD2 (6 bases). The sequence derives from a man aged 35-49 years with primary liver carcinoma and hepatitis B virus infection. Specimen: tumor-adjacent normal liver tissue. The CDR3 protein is CASSLAGKEVQYF. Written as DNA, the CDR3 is TGTGCTAGCAGCTTGGCGGGAAAAGAGGTCCAGTACTTC.